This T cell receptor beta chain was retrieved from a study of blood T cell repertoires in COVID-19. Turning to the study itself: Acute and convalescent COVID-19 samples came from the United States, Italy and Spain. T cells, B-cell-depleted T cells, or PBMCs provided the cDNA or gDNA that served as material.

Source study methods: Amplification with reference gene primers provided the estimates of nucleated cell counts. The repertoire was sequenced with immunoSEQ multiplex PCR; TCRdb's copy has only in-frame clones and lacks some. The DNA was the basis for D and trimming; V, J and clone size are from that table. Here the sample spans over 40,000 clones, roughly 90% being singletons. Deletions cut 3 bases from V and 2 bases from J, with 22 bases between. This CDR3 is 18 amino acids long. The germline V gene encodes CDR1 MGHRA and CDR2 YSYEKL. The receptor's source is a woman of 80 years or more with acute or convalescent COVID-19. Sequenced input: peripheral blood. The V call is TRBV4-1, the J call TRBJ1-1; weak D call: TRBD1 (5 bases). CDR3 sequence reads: CASSQDPGPGLGNTEAFF. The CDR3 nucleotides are TGCGCCAGCAGCCAGGATCCCGGCCCAGGGTTGGGAAACACTGAAGCTTTCTTT.